These 29 T cell receptor beta chains share one sample of origin, sequenced in a study of control samples from healthy donors and cancer patients. Profiled with immunoSEQ multiplex PCR; TCRdb holds only in-frame clones, not every one. This repertoire shows about 410,000 clones, around nine tenths found once; its top ten account for 5% to 7%. Sequencing was performed on PBMCs. These receptors originate from a man aged 35-49 years with head and neck cancer.

CDR3 protein: CASSPGVGLDTQYF. The DNA of the CDR3 is TGTGCCAGCAGTCCCGGCGTGGGTCTAGATACGCAGTATTTT. This sequence joins TRBV6-2 or TRBV6-3 and TRBJ2-3; D not resolved. The CDR3 length is 14 residues. CDR1 is MNHEY, CDR2 SVGEGT, per germline. V was cut by 5 bases and J by 5 bases, with 14 bases left in between.

In the case of this clone: In the same sample, other DNA sequences code for this CDR3. This rearrangement joins TRBV3-1 (or the pseudogene TRBV3-2) to TRBJ1-5, with a possible D match to TRBD1 (6 bases). CDR1 is LGHDT, CDR2 YNNKEL, per germline (reference sequence). The V end was cut by 1 base, the J end by 6 bases, with 10 bases between. The CDR3 extends over 14 amino acids. The CDR3 nucleotides are TGTGCCAGCAGCCAAGGCAGGGGAGGTCAGCCCCAGCATTTT. It specifies CASSQGRGGQPQHF.

The chain recombines TRBV6-5 with TRBJ2-2, with no clear D. V was trimmed by 6 bases and J by 2 bases, leaving 7 bases between them. There are 13 residues in the CDR3. From germline, CDR1 is MNHEY and CDR2 SVGAGI. The CDR3 DNA is TGTGCCAGCAGCGCTATTAACACCGGGGAGCTGTTTTTT. As protein: CASSAINTGELFF.

The CDR3 loop reads CASIADGAGGTDTQYF. The CDR3 DNA sequence: TGTGCCAGCATCGCCGATGGAGCGGGAGGAACAGATACGCAGTATTTT. The genes are TRBV2 and TRBJ2-3; TRBD2 matches at 9 bases. The V gene's germline CDR1 is SNHLY and CDR2 FYNNEI. The CDR3 totals 16 residues. The V segment lost 7 bases and the J segment 3 bases; nucleotides outside the gene matches: 11.

The chain recombines TRBV7-3 with TRBJ2-1, with 10 bases aligning to TRBD2. CDR1 is SGHTA, CDR2 FQGTGA, per germline. Unmatched junction bases numbered 5, after V lost 5 bases and J lost 4 bases. The CDR3 runs to 15 residues. CDR3 amino acids: CASSPTSGTYNEQFF. For the CDR3, the DNA is TGTGCCAGCAGCCCCACTAGCGGGACGTACAATGAGCAGTTCTTC.

This chain connects TRBV18 to TRBJ2-5; D possibly corresponds to TRBD1 (6 bases). Germline V lookup: CDR1 KGHSH, CDR2 LQKENI. CDR3 size: 16 residues. Deletions cut 1 base from V and 2 bases from J, with 14 bases between. The CDR3 coding sequence is TGTGCCAGCTCACCACTCAGGGACAAGATACAAGAGACCCAGTACTTC. Its protein product is CASSPLRDKIQETQYF. The entire variable domain, with the rest obtained from reference TRBV18 and TRBJ2-5, is as follows: NAGVMQNPRHLVRRRGQEARLRCSPMKGHSHVYWYRQLPEEGLKFMVYLQKENIIDESGMPKERFSAEFPKEGPSILRIQQVVRGDSAAYFCASSPLRDKIQETQYFGPGTRLLVL.

The chain combines TRBV30 with TRBJ2-2; 8 nucleotides align to TRBD2. V trimming: 4 bases; J trimming: 3 bases; junction bases outside the gene matches: 10. CDR1 and CDR2 (germline): GTSNPN, SVGIG (reference sequence). The length of the CDR3 is 16 residues. Here the CDR3 DNA reads TGTGCCTGGACTTTAGCGGGACGGGGGGACACCGGGGAGCTGTTTTTT. Translated: CAWTLAGRGDTGELFF.

CDR3 in DNA: TGTGCCAGCAGCGTAGATCCGGCCCTCGGCACTGAAGCTTTCTTT. Its translation is CASSVDPALGTEAFF. The V gene is TRBV9, the J gene TRBJ1-1, with D unresolved. Germline CDR1 reads SGDLS; CDR2 reads YYNGEE. The CDR3 has 15 residues. V lost 0 bases, J lost 4 bases, and 13 bases lay in between.

The chain employs TRBV30 and TRBJ1-2; 8 nucleotides align to TRBD1. The CDR3 is 15 residues long. Germline CDR1 is GTSNPN and CDR2 is SVGIG (reference sequence). Trimming took 2 bases from V and 7 from J; bases not matched to a gene: 12. The CDR3 loop reads CAWSLRQGATLGYTF. DNA for the CDR3: TGTGCCTGGAGTCTACGCCAGGGGGCGACTCTTGGCTACACCTTC.

This chain links TRBV28 with TRBJ2-3; a possible D gene is TRBD2 (6 bases). The CDR3 runs to 16 residues. Germline CDR1 is MDHEN and CDR2 is SYDVKM. V lost 5 bases and J lost 5, with 20 bases in between. The CDR3 loop reads CASSGALRAGIDTQYF. The CDR3 nucleotides are TGTGCCAGCAGTGGGGCATTGCGGGCGGGGATAGATACGCAGTATTTT. Full variable domain (rest looked up from reference TRBV28 and TRBJ2-3): DVKVTQSSRYLVKRTGEKVFLECVQDMDHENMFWYRQDPGLGLRLIYFSYDVKMKEKGDIPEGYSVSREKKERFSLILESASTNQTSMYLCASSGALRAGIDTQYFGPGTRLTVL.

The table lists this clone with a few counts. The V and J genes are TRBV10-2 and TRBJ2-7; possible D gene TRBD1, 5 bases. The CDR3 consists of 14 residues. The germline CDR1 and CDR2 sequences are WSHSY and SAAADI. Between the trimmed V and J ends, which lost 4 bases and 1 base, there was a span of 11 bases. The CDR3: CASSVQALSYEQYF. CDR3 sequence (DNA): TGCGCCAGCAGTGTACAGGCCCTTTCCTACGAGCAGTACTTC.

This rearrangement joins TRBV7-3 to TRBJ2-6, with TRBD2 matching 11 bases. This CDR3 contains 17 residues. Germline lookup yields CDR1 SGHTA and CDR2 FQGTGA. Trimming took 2 bases from V and 1 from J; bases not matched to a gene: 1. The CDR3 DNA is TGTGCCAGCAGCTTACTAGCGGGAGGATCTGGGGCCAACGTCCTGACTTTC. Translated: CASSLLAGGSGANVLTF.

The chain carries TRBV6-1 and TRBJ2-3, with D hard to call. Looked up from germline, CDR1 is MNHNS and CDR2 is SASEGT. V was shortened by 3 bases and J by 1 base, with 5 bases between the two germline ends. This CDR3 is built from 13 residues. The CDR3 protein is CASSDIGTDTQYF. The DNA for the CDR3 is TGTGCCAGCAGTGACATCGGCACAGATACGCAGTATTTT.

The rearrangement links TRBV7-9 to TRBJ1-2, with D perhaps matching TRBD1 (6 bases). The CDR3 extends over 15 amino acids. The germline V gene encodes CDR1 SEHNR and CDR2 FQNEAQ (reference sequence). Trimming stripped 2 bases from V and 4 bases from J, with 14 bases between. Here the CDR3 reads CASSLRAQGAYGYTF. As DNA, the CDR3 is TGTGCCAGCAGCTTACGTGCACAGGGTGCCTATGGCTACACCTTC.

This clone was counted between two and nine times. Other DNA sequences of this sample code for an identical CDR3. V is TRBV5-6 and J is TRBJ2-7, with a possible D match to TRBD1 (7 bases). Deletions cut 5 bases from V and 0 bases from J, with 12 bases between. The length of the CDR3 is 14 residues. Germline V CDR1 and CDR2: SGHDT, YYEEEE. CDR3 amino acids: CASSYRGLSYEQYF. Here the CDR3 DNA reads TGTGCCAGCAGTTACAGGGGACTCTCCTACGAGCAGTACTTC.

This clone has only one observation. The CDR3 sequence: CASRANRDRVNQPQHF. The CDR3 nucleotides are TGTGCCAGCAGAGCAAACCGGGACAGGGTTAATCAGCCCCAGCATTTT. V gene TRBV2 combines with J gene TRBJ1-5; 9 bases agree with TRBD1. CDR3 size: 16 residues. CDR1 and CDR2 (germline): SNHLY, FYNNEI. V was pared by 6 bases and J by 4 bases, with 10 bases of the junction left unmatched.

The chain recombines TRBV9 with TRBJ2-5; D not certain. V shed 1 base and J shed 1 base, with 8 bases lying between them. Germline loops: CDR1 SGDLS, CDR2 YYNGEE. This CDR3 comprises 14 residues. As DNA, the CDR3 is TGTGCCAGCAGCGTAAGAGGCAGCCAAGAGACCCAGTACTTC. Translation gives CASSVRGSQETQYF.

The rearrangement uses TRBV6-2 or TRBV6-3 and TRBJ1-5; 9 bases are a match to TRBD1. Germline CDR1 is MNHEY and CDR2 is SVGEGT. The CDR3 contains 14 residues. Trimming cost V 6 bases and J 1 base; bases outside gene matches: 1. CDR3: CASSGQGSNQPQHF. DNA for the CDR3: TGTGCCAGCAGCGGACAGGGGAGCAATCAGCCCCAGCATTTT.

The V and J genes are TRBV19 and TRBJ1-5; D possibly corresponds to TRBD1 (6 bases). Trimming pared 1 base from V and 6 bases from J, leaving 16 bases between. This CDR3 is 16 amino acids long. Germline assignment: CDR1 LNHDA and CDR2 SQIVND (reference sequence). CDR3 amino acids: CASSIVRGKVGQPQHF. CDR3 coding DNA: TGTGCCAGTAGTATAGTGAGGGGGAAAGTGGGTCAGCCCCAGCATTTT.

With regard to this clone: One end of the junction does not line up with germline, which may come from a read error. V gene TRBV7-3 combines with J gene TRBJ2-3; D might be TRBD2 (5 bases). The CDR3 is made up of 15 amino acids. Germline lookup yields CDR1 SGHTA and CDR2 FQGTGA. The CDR3 region is CAGSQQPGDTDTQYF. The DNA for the CDR3 is TGTGCCGGCAGCCAGCAACCCGGGGACACAGATACGCAGTATTTT.

This sequence joins TRBV6-2 or TRBV6-3 and TRBJ1-1; no clear D gene. The CDR3 has 14 amino acids. V was trimmed by 6 bases and J by 1 base, leaving 12 bases between them. Germline V CDR1 and CDR2: MNHEY, SVGEGT. CDR3 amino acids: CASSVGRENTEAFF. The CDR3 DNA follows: TGTGCCAGCAGCGTTGGACGGGAGAACACTGAAGCTTTCTTT.

The chain couples TRBV3-1 (or the pseudogene TRBV3-2) to TRBJ2-7; D gene ambiguous. Germline CDR1 reads LGHDT; CDR2 reads YNNKEL (reference sequence). V lost 3 bases, J lost 0 bases, and 6 bases lay in between. This CDR3 has 13 amino acids. The CDR3 reads CASSQISSYEQYF. CDR3 nucleotides: TGTGCCAGCAGCCAGATAAGCTCCTACGAGCAGTACTTC.

The V gene is TRBV4-1, the J gene TRBJ1-5; tentative D call: TRBD1 (5 bases). The germline gives CDR1 MGHRA, CDR2 YSYEKL. The CDR3 has 15 amino acids. V was trimmed by 3 bases and J by 2 bases, leaving 11 bases between them. CDR3 sequence reads: CASSQATDGNQPQHF. The CDR3 nucleotides read TGCGCCAGCAGCCAGGCGACAGATGGCAATCAGCCCCAGCATTTT.

This sequence joins TRBV24-1 and TRBJ2-2; TRBD1 matches at 11 bases. Germline values: CDR1 KGHDR, CDR2 SFDVKD. This CDR3 is built from 18 residues. The V and J ends lost 9 bases and 1 base, in that order; junction bases with no gene match: 12. DNA for the CDR3: TGTGCCACCGCCGCGGACAGGGGGCCCTATGGGAACACCGGGGAGCTGTTTTTT. The encoded protein is CATAADRGPYGNTGELFF.

The chain has TRBV6-5 and TRBJ2-7, with 12 positions matching TRBD2. The CDR3 sequence is 13 residues long. Germline trimming cut 6 bases from V and 6 bases from J; bases unmatched to any gene: 3. Germline CDR1 is MNHEY and CDR2 is SVGAGI. The CDR3 bases are TGTGCCAGCAGACTAGCGGGGGGAGGCGAGCAGTACTTC. Encoded protein: CASRLAGGGEQYF.

The gene calls are TRBV6-5 and TRBJ1-1, with 9 bases aligning to TRBD1. This CDR3 spans 14 amino acids. Unmatched junction bases numbered 3, after V lost 6 bases and J lost 1 base. Germline V gene data show CDR1 as MNHEY and CDR2 as SVGAGI. This CDR3 is CASRTTGGNTEAFF. CDR3 coding DNA: TGTGCCAGCAGGACGACAGGGGGGAACACTGAAGCTTTCTTT.

The V and J genes are TRBV19 and TRBJ1-6; D gene uncertain. The CDR3 runs 14 residues. The germline V and J ends were trimmed by 3 bases and 5 bases, with 8 bases remaining between them. Germline-derived CDR1 and CDR2 are LNHDA and SQIVND (reference sequence). CDR3 protein: CASSISTDNSPLHF. The CDR3 nucleotides read TGTGCCAGTAGTATTTCCACAGATAATTCACCCCTCCACTTT.

CDR3 sequence (DNA): TGTGCCAGCAGCCAATGGGTAGGGAAGAACACTGAAGCTTTCTTT. Amino acids: CASSQWVGKNTEAFF. The V call is TRBV3-1 (or the pseudogene TRBV3-2), the J call TRBJ1-1; no clear D gene. This CDR3 comprises 15 residues. Germline V lookup: CDR1 LGHDT, CDR2 YNNKEL (reference sequence). Trimming removed 2 bases from V and 1 base from J, with 11 bases in between.

V and J are TRBV5-1 and TRBJ1-5, with TRBD1 as a possible D gene (6 bases). Deletions cut 0 bases from V and 6 bases from J, with 13 bases between. From germline, CDR1 is SGHRS and CDR2 YFSETQ. The CDR3 has 15 residues. CDR3: CASSLGLQGAQPQHF. The CDR3 region has the DNA TGCGCCAGCAGCTTGGGGTTACAGGGAGCTCAGCCCCAGCATTTT.